Reported below is one T cell receptor beta chain. Its antigen remains unidentified. This record comes from a study of beta chain features in type 1 diabetes. The overall study: Regarding age, gender and cell yields, patients proved similar to healthy donors.

Study-wide findings and caveats: Among all four CD4+ subsets, Type 1 diabetes patients had TCRB CDR3s that were moderately but significantly shorter. Junctions at VDJ sites from type 1 diabetes patients had fewer insertions and more deletions.

Donors underwent one heparinised blood draw, 95 to 150 mL on average. The germline V gene encodes CDR1 MDHEN and CDR2 SYDVKM. The CDR3 is 18 amino acids. V was clipped by 6 bases and J by 7 bases; unmatched bases: 20. cDNA synthesis used the whole RNA isolate, giving expressed TCRB sequences. Method: immunoSEQ multiplex PCR; TCRdb's copy keeps in-frame clones and lacks some. The table shows 350,000 to 400,000 clones, with around 12% occurring only once. Material: naive CD4+ T cells from blood. This chain uses TRBV28 with TRBJ2-7, with TRBD2 identical over 11 bases. This TCR came from a woman between 18 and 29 years old with type 1 diabetes. The DNA of the CDR3 is TGTGCCAGCAGCAGCATAGCGGGAGGGGTGACCGGGATAGGGGAGCAGTACTTC. Protein product: CASSSIAGGVTGIGEQYF.